This T cell receptor (beta chain) came from a study of T-cell reconstitution after alpha-beta-depleted transplantation in children. Study-level results: By one year post-transplant, T-cell counts and diversity largely arose from T cells that were newly produced.

At least ten counts were recorded for this clonotype. Antigen: not known. Germline V CDR1 and CDR2: SQVTM, ANQGSEA. V shed 1 base and J shed 11 bases, with 15 bases lying between them. The CDR3 length is 12 residues. This sample's TCRbeta library carried unique molecular identifier barcodes. TCRdb re-called the PCR reads with MiXCR, one entry per CDR3 protein. The data hold some 830,000 distinct CDR3 sequences, with about 16% observed a single time. The sequencing used PBMCs, mostly from graft donor cells, collected 360 days after TCRalphabeta/CD19-depleted stem cell transplant. This sequence joins TRBV29-1 and TRBJ2-7; D gene uncertain. The TCR originated in a male patient between 10 and 17 years old who had a stem cell transplant for acute lymphoblastic leukemia, so the T cells may come from the graft donor. CDR3 sequence: CSVEVGGQDEYF. The CDR3 DNA reads as TGCAGCGTTGAAGTAGGTGGGCAGGATGAGTACTTC.